This is a list of T cell receptor beta chains from one sample in a study of blood T cell repertoires in COVID-19. The data were produced by immunoSEQ multiplex PCR, yet TCRdb's version contains in-frame clones alone and is incomplete. The sample records 100,000 or so clones, 87% being singletons. The sample comprised peripheral blood. Receptor source: a woman aged 25 to 45 with acute or convalescent COVID-19. Each CDR3 is given with its conserved first and last residue. D genes are given only for firm matches. Size tells how often a clone was seen (once, few, many) or the class of an expanded clone, and some rows leave it out.

CDR3aa	CDR3nt	d_gene	j_gene	abundance	v_gene
CASSPEGVGNYGYTF	TGCGCCAGCAGCCCAGAGGGGGTTGGGAACTATGGCTACACCTTC	NA	TRBJ1-2	NA	TRBV5-1
CASSPGEGEGGEAFF	TGTGCCAGCAGCCCCGGGGAAGGGGAGGGCGGTGAAGCTTTCTTT	NA	TRBJ1-1	NA	TRBV4-2
CASSSRGLAEDEQYF	TGTGCCAGCAGCTCAAGAGGGCTAGCCGAGGACGAGCAGTACTTC	NA	TRBJ2-7	NA	TRBV11-2
CASRRQGAYEQYF	TGTGCCAGCAGACGACAGGGGGCCTACGAGCAGTACTTC	TRBD1	TRBJ2-7	NA	TRBV27
CATSTRTGVSEKLFF	TGTGCCACCAGCACCCGGACAGGGGTTAGTGAAAAACTGTTTTTT	TRBD1	TRBJ1-4	NA	TRBV15
CASSQDGRRQGGSPLHF	TGCGCCAGCAGCCAAGATGGTAGGAGGCAGGGGGGTTCACCCCTCCACTTT	TRBD1	TRBJ1-6	NA	TRBV4-1
CASSLGGTPAHQPQHF	TGTGCCAGCAGTTTAGGCGGGACCCCGGCCCATCAGCCCCAGCATTTT	NA	TRBJ1-5	once	TRBV28
CASSSGGGSRTEAFF	TGTGCCAGCAGCTCCGGAGGGGGCAGTAGGACTGAAGCTTTCTTT	TRBD1	TRBJ1-1	NA	TRBV28
CASSFGLSGTGELFF	TGTGCCAGCAGCTTCGGCCTGAGCGGGACCGGGGAGCTGTTTTTT	NA	TRBJ2-2	NA	TRBV5-6
CASTTGGNSPLHF	TGTGCCAGCACAACAGGGGGCAATTCACCCCTCCACTTT	TRBD1	TRBJ1-6	once	TRBV2
CASSPRTGGTGELFF	TGTGCCAGCTCACCACGGACAGGGGGCACCGGGGAGCTGTTTTTT	TRBD1	TRBJ2-2	once	TRBV18
CASSWPPTGGGTDTQYF	TGCGCCAGCAGCTGGCCTCCGACAGGTGGAGGCACAGATACGCAGTATTTT	NA	TRBJ2-3	few	TRBV5-1
CASSLNRDRGSPLHF	TGTGCCAGCAGCTTAAACCGGGACAGGGGATCACCCCTCCACTTT	TRBD1	TRBJ1-6	NA	TRBV5-6
CASSPRAANFYEQYF	TGCGCCAGCAGCCCTCGAGCCGCTAACTTTTACGAGCAGTACTTC	NA	TRBJ2-7	few	TRBV5-1
CSAKSSYNEQFF	TGCAGCGCAAAGAGCTCCTACAATGAGCAGTTCTTC	NA	TRBJ2-1	NA	TRBV29-1
CASSSGGTDTQYF	TGTGCCAGCAGTAGCGGGGGCACAGATACGCAGTATTTT	TRBD2	TRBJ2-3	once	TRBV6-4
CASSQTGEDTQYF	TGTGCCAGCAGCCAGACAGGGGAAGATACGCAGTATTTT	TRBD1	TRBJ2-3	NA	TRBV7-9
CASSPGGGNTIYF	TGTGCCAGCAGCCCGGGAGGTGGAAACACCATATATTTT	NA	TRBJ1-3	few	TRBV7-3
CASSPDRAPEELFF	TGCGCCAGCAGCCCGGACAGGGCTCCCGAGGAACTGTTTTTT	TRBD1	TRBJ1-4	NA	TRBV4-1
CASSHRGINIQYF	TGTGCCAGCAGCCATCGGGGGATAAACATTCAGTACTTC	NA	TRBJ2-4	NA	TRBV3-1/TRBV3-2
CASTQDTDTQYF	TGCGCCAGTACCCAGGACACAGATACGCAGTATTTT	NA	TRBJ2-3	NA	TRBV5-1
CASSLRAREISSYNEQFF	TGTGCCAGCAGCTTAAGAGCCAGGGAAATTAGCTCCTACAATGAGCAGTTCTTC	NA	TRBJ2-1	once	TRBV13
CASTPNVAGSPLHF	TGTGCCAGCACCCCAAACGTGGCGGGGTCACCCCTCCACTTT	NA	TRBJ1-6	NA	TRBV6-5
CASSHAGGTTSTDTQYF	TGCGCCAGCAGCCACGCGGGGGGTACAACTAGCACAGATACGCAGTATTTT	TRBD2	TRBJ2-3	NA	TRBV4-1
CASSSTGSNEQYF	TGTGCCAGCAGCTCTACAGGCTCCAACGAGCAGTACTTC	NA	TRBJ2-7	NA	TRBV7-9
CASSLASQGNEKLFF	TGTGCCAGCAGCTTAGCGTCCCAGGGTAATGAAAAACTGTTTTTT	NA	TRBJ1-4	NA	TRBV7-9
CASSALRFSGANVLTF	TGTGCCAGTAGTGCCCTACGGTTCTCTGGGGCCAACGTCCTGACTTTC	NA	TRBJ2-6	NA	TRBV19
CASSLGFRLTGKNTGELFF	TGTGCCAGCAGTTTGGGATTCCGATTGACAGGAAAGAACACCGGGGAGCTGTTTTTT	NA	TRBJ2-2	NA	TRBV28
CASSRGGLSNQPQHF	TGTGCCAGCAGCCGGGGGGGCCTTAGCAATCAGCCCCAGCATTTT	NA	TRBJ1-5	NA	TRBV28
CAIAIDRGGEQYF	TGTGCCATCGCCATCGATAGGGGTGGGGAGCAGTACTTC	NA	TRBJ2-7	NA	TRBV10-3
CASSTVAGLSTDTQYF	TGTGCCAGTAGTACCGTAGCGGGACTTAGCACAGATACGCAGTATTTT	TRBD2	TRBJ2-3	NA	TRBV19
CASIRQGSGEQYF	TGTGCCAGCATCCGACAGGGATCGGGCGAGCAGTACTTC	TRBD1	TRBJ2-7	NA	TRBV28
CASSPFGAVGGYTF	TGTGCCAGCAGTCCCTTTGGGGCAGTCGGTGGCTACACCTTC	NA	TRBJ1-2	NA	TRBV9
CASITSGTYEQYF	TGTGCCAGCATAACTAGCGGAACCTACGAGCAGTACTTC	TRBD2	TRBJ2-7	NA	TRBV28
CASSKGLASGGLYNEQFF	TGTGCCAGTAGTAAAGGTTTGGCTAGCGGGGGCCTCTACAATGAGCAGTTCTTC	TRBD2	TRBJ2-1	NA	TRBV19